The rows below give T cell receptor beta chains drawn from one sample of a study of vaccination effects on CD4 cells after COVID-19. Sequenced by immunoSEQ multiplex PCR; TCRdb stores in-frame clones only, minus some. The table lists 13,000 or so clones, about two thirds of them singletons. Their target antigens are unknown. Sequencing used CD4+ T cells from PBMCs cultured with HCoV-NL63 spike peptides, obtained after COVID-19 vaccination. These receptors originate from a human donor who had a prior SARS-CoV-2 infection. The CDR3 runs from the conserved cysteine through the conserved F or W. D genes are given only for firm matches. Clone size appears in some rows only: once, few, many, or a class for an expanded clone.

V gene	J gene	clone size	D gene	CDR3 protein	CDR3 DNA
TRBV29-1	TRBJ2-5	NA	TRBD1	CSVAPGGWGETQYF	TGCAGCGTTGCGCCAGGGGGTTGGGGAGAGACCCAGTACTTC
TRBV2	TRBJ2-4	once	NA	CASSEVTGPGGIQYF	TGTGCCAGCAGTGAAGTCACAGGGCCCGGGGGCATTCAGTACTTC
TRBV4-1	TRBJ1-2	few	NA	CASTQREGEVYGYTF	TGCGCCAGCACGCAAAGGGAGGGTGAGGTCTATGGCTACACCTTC
TRBV4-2	TRBJ2-5	NA	NA	CASSQHIGGQETQYF	TGTGCCAGCAGCCAACATATAGGGGGGCAAGAGACCCAGTACTTC
TRBV7-9	TRBJ1-3	NA	TRBD1	CASSSRTGGDTIYF	TGTGCCAGCAGCTCGCGGACAGGGGGAGACACCATATATTTT
TRBV10-3	TRBJ1-1	few	NA	CAISPSGNTEAFF	TGTGCCATCAGTCCCTCAGGGAACACTGAAGCTTTCTTT
TRBV9	TRBJ2-3	NA	TRBD2	CASSDRRSGRAGTQYF	TGTGCCAGCAGCGACAGGCGTAGCGGGAGGGCCGGTACGCAGTATTTT
TRBV5-4	TRBJ2-7	NA	TRBD2	CASSGGGVMSYEQYF	TGTGCCAGCAGCGGGGGAGGGGTTATGTCCTACGAGCAGTACTTC
TRBV18	TRBJ2-3	NA	TRBD2	CASSRPGLVSRTQYF	TGTGCCAGCTCACGTCCGGGACTAGTGTCACGTACGCAGTATTTT
TRBV18	TRBJ2-1	NA	TRBD2	CASSRASGRGNEQFF	TGTGCCAGCTCACGGGCTAGCGGGAGAGGGAATGAGCAGTTCTTC